The next 20 T cell receptor beta chains were all read from a single sample in a study of blood T cells in healthy people across ages. The second PCR ran about 6 to 12 cycles with a sample-barcoded 5' primer and J-beta primers. One entry per CDR3 protein results from TCRdb running MiXCR on the 5' RACE reads. Among about a million distinct CDR3 sequences listed, roughly two fifths were seen once. Input material: blood. The receptors derive from a man younger than 35 in good health.

V is TRBV2 and J is TRBJ2-3; the D is unclear. Per germline, CDR1 SNHLY and CDR2 FYNNEI. Trimming left V 5 bases short and J 0 bases short, with 15 bases between. The CDR3 contains 16 residues. The CDR3 protein is CASSHPAKTSTDTQYF. DNA of the CDR3: TGTGCCAGCAGTCATCCAGCGAAGACTAGCACAGATACGCAGTATTTT.

The chain is built from TRBV30 and TRBJ2-5; D uncertain. The CDR3 covers 14 residues. V dropped 0 bases and J dropped 0 bases, with 8 bases sitting between them. Germline CDR1 and CDR2: GTSNPN and SVGIG (reference sequence). The CDR3 protein is CAWSVPGYQETQYF. DNA of the CDR3: TGTGCCTGGAGTGTACCCGGGTACCAAGAGACCCAGTACTTC.

This clonotype came up a few times. In nucleotides, the CDR3 is TGTGCCAGCAGTTACCCTAACAGGGACGGTAACTATGGCTACACCTTC. The encoded protein is CASSYPNRDGNYGYTF. This chain joins TRBV6-5 and TRBJ1-2; tentative D call: TRBD1 (6 bases). The V and J ends lost 2 bases and 1 base respectively, with 14 bases between them. CDR3 size: 16 residues. The germline V gene encodes CDR1 MNHEY and CDR2 SVGAGI.

The sample holds a few counts of this clonotype. CDR3 bases: TGCAGCGGGACTAGCGGGGCTAGCTCCTACAATGAGCAGTTCTTC. It is translated as CSGTSGASSYNEQFF. The J gene is TRBJ2-1, the V gene TRBV20-1; 13 bases agree with TRBD2. The CDR3 is made up of 15 amino acids. Germline CDR1 reads DFQATT; CDR2 reads SNEGSKA (reference sequence).

This clonotype was counted only a few times. This chain uses TRBV4-3 with TRBJ2-5, with TRBD2 as a possible D gene (5 bases). The CDR3 is made up of 15 amino acids. Looked up from germline, CDR1 is LGHNA and CDR2 is YSLEER. V lost 2 bases and J 2 bases, leaving 12 bases between the germline ends. The CDR3 spells CASSQSGSRQETQYF. CDR3 sequence (DNA): TGCGCCAGCAGCCAAAGCGGCTCCAGGCAAGAGACCCAGTACTTC.

V is TRBV6-6 and J is TRBJ1-1; 8 bases agree with TRBD1. Trimming removed 6 bases from V and 8 bases from J; junction bases left unmatched: 8. The CDR3 contains 13 residues. Germline V gene sequence: CDR1 MNHNY, CDR2 SVGAGI (reference sequence). CDR3 sequence reads: CASSDRGSREAFF. In DNA, the CDR3 is TGTGCCAGCAGCGACAGGGGAAGTAGGGAAGCTTTCTTT.

This chain links TRBV5-6 with TRBJ1-1; the D gene is possibly TRBD1 (5 bases). Per germline, CDR1 SGHDT and CDR2 YYEEEE. This CDR3 contains 13 residues. Trimming cost V 4 bases and J 4 bases, with 11 bases left between them. The CDR3 loop is CASSGTTGTEAFF. DNA of the CDR3: TGTGCCAGCAGCGGGACCACGGGCACTGAAGCTTTCTTT.

The chain is built from TRBV7-6 and TRBJ2-4; D unclear. V was pared by 1 base and J by 13 bases, with 23 bases between. CDR3 length: 16 residues. CDR1 is SGHVS, CDR2 FNYEAQ, per germline. This CDR3 reads CASSLGTPTYYNEQYF. CDR3 coding DNA: TGTGCCAGCAGCTTAGGGACCCCAACCTACTACAATGAGCAGTACTTC.

J is TRBJ2-5 and V is TRBV27; D gene unclear. The CDR3 totals 8 residues. Deletions cut 5 bases from V and 13 bases from J, with 5 bases between. Germline loops: CDR1 MNHEY, CDR2 SMNVEV (reference sequence). The DNA for the CDR3 is TGTGCCAGCAGTGTTGGGTACTTC. Protein: CASSVGYF.

The chain uses TRBV7-3 and TRBJ2-2; TRBD2 agrees at 10 bases. Germline loops: CDR1 SGHTA, CDR2 FQGTGA. The CDR3 is made up of 17 amino acids. Trimming cost V 0 bases and J 1 base; bases outside gene matches: 2. DNA for the CDR3: TGTGCCAGCAGCTTAACGGGACTAGCGCTGAACACCGGGGAGCTGTTTTTT. This encodes CASSLTGLALNTGELFF.

As concerns this clonotype: The junction departs from the called germline gene at one end, perhaps through a read error. V usage is TRBV18 and J usage is TRBJ1-2, with TRBD1 matching 7 bases. The CDR3 spans 15 residues. Germline V lookup: CDR1 KGHSH, CDR2 LQKENI. The chain's CDR3 is CAGSPSDRLNYGYTF. The DNA of the CDR3 is TGTGCCGGCTCACCATCGGACAGGCTCAACTATGGCTACACCTTC. Full variable domain (outside the CDR3, taken from reference TRBV18 and TRBJ1-2): NAGVMQNPRHLVRRRGQEARLRCSPMKGHSHVYWYRQLPEEGLKFMVYLQKENIIDESGMPKERFSAEFPKEGPSILRIQQVVRGDSAAYFCAGSPSDRLNYGYTFGSGTRLTVV.

Worth noting for this clonotype: The junction departs from the called germline gene at one end, perhaps through a read error. This chain connects TRBV20-1 to TRBJ2-3; D not certain. CDR1 is DFQATT and CDR2 is SNEGSKA in the germline V gene (reference sequence). This CDR3 spans 14 amino acids. CDR3: CSARRQPSTDTQYF. DNA for the CDR3: TGCAGTGCTAGAAGGCAGCCGAGCACAGATACACAGTATTTT.

The chain recombines TRBV4-2 with TRBJ2-3; D is undetermined. The CDR3 contains 15 residues. The V end lost 2 bases, the J end lost 2 bases, and 11 bases lay between the germline ends. Germline-derived CDR1 and CDR2 are LGHNA and YNFKEQ. The DNA of the CDR3 is TGTGCCAGCAGCCAATCTCGGCACAACACAGATACGCAGTATTTT. Its translation: CASSQSRHNTDTQYF.

The chain uses TRBV5-1 and TRBJ1-3; the D is unclear. The CDR3 loop spans 15 amino acids. With 0 bases removed from V and 4 bases from J, the gap between germline ends came to 11 bases. Germline lookup yields CDR1 SGHRS and CDR2 YFSETQ. The CDR3 sequence is CASSLDGGQGNTIYF. As DNA, the CDR3 is TGCGCCAGCAGCTTGGATGGAGGGCAAGGAAACACCATATATTTT.

In regard to this clonotype: A much larger clone differs from this one at a single base, so this may be a read error. The chain recombines TRBV20-1 with TRBJ1-2; tentative D call: TRBD1 (5 bases). The CDR3 has 13 amino acids. The V and J ends lost 6 bases and 4 bases respectively, with 15 bases between them. Germline loops: CDR1 DFQATT, CDR2 SNEGSKA (reference sequence). The CDR3, as DNA: TGCAGTGCCACTTACCAGGGCCCCTATGGCTACACCTTC. Its translation is CSATYQGPYGYTF.

The chain employs TRBV3-1 and TRBJ1-1; D remains ambiguous. V was shortened by 3 bases and J by 5 bases, with 13 bases between the two germline ends. This CDR3 contains 14 residues. CDR1 is LGHDT, CDR2 YNNKEL, per germline (reference sequence). The CDR3 spells CASSHQGRGTEAFF. CDR3 coding DNA: TGTGCCAGCAGCCATCAAGGGCGGGGAACTGAAGCTTTCTTT.

The gene calls are TRBV7-9 and TRBJ1-3; 7 bases align to TRBD1. With 5 bases clipped from V and 2 bases from J, the junction kept 12 bases outside the gene matches. The CDR3 length is 17 residues. Germline V gene lookup returns CDR1 SEHNR and CDR2 FQNEAQ (reference sequence). The CDR3 reads CASSPEVIGQAGNTIYF. The CDR3 DNA is TGTGCCAGCAGCCCAGAAGTAATCGGACAGGCTGGAAACACCATATATTTT.

This clonotype has more than one count but fewer than ten. V gene TRBV20-1 combines with J gene TRBJ2-5; tentatively, D is TRBD2 (5 bases). V lost 5 bases and J lost 5, with 15 bases in between. The CDR3 is 13 residues long. Germline V gene lookup returns CDR1 DFQATT and CDR2 SNEGSKA (reference sequence). The CDR3 spells CSAGENSEETQYF. In DNA, the CDR3 is TGCAGTGCTGGGGAGAACAGCGAGGAGACCCAGTACTTC.

This chain uses TRBV7-2 with TRBJ1-5, with D tentatively TRBD1 (5 bases). CDR1 is SGHTA, CDR2 FQGNSA, per germline. V lost 2 bases, J lost 1 base, and 9 bases lay in between. The CDR3 has 15 residues. The CDR3 nucleotides read TGTGCCAGCAGCTTATGGGGCGTCAGCAATCAGCCCCAGCATTTT. This translates into CASSLWGVSNQPQHF.

This clonotype was picked up a small number of times. The V gene is TRBV29-1, the J gene TRBJ2-7; D is ambiguous. The CDR3 has 13 residues. Germline CDR1 reads SQVTM; CDR2 reads ANQGSEA. V lost 7 bases, J lost 2 bases, and 15 bases lay in between. The CDR3 DNA follows: TGCAGCGCTCTGCCTCGTGGGGCCTACGAGCAGTACTTC. Protein sequence: CSALPRGAYEQYF.